A selection of T cell receptor beta chains follows, all from one sample in a study of cytomegalovirus exposure and HLA in healthy donors. This table comes from immunoSEQ multiplex PCR, and its TCRdb copy is limited to in-frame clones, with some not included. The sample lists more than 200,000 clones, roughly 85% occurring once. The sequenced material came from PBMCs. The source is a man between 18 and 29 years old in good health and CMV-seronegative. The CDR3 runs from the conserved cysteine through the conserved F or W. The order of the fields is J gene, clone size, CDR3 length, D gene, V gene, CDR3 protein, CDR3 DNA. The D gene is left open where the match is weak. A clone size is listed for some rows: how often the clone was seen (once, few, many), or a class if it is expanded.

TRBJ1-5	.	13	.	TRBV19	CASDRTRWEPQHF	TGTGCCAGCGACAGGACCCGATGGGAGCCCCAGCATTTT
TRBJ2-7	.	13	TRBD2	TRBV5-1	CASRDLAGHEQYF	TGCGCCAGCCGGGACTTAGCGGGACACGAGCAGTACTTC
TRBJ2-1	few	15	TRBD1	TRBV5-1	CASSWESDRVYEQFF	TGCGCCAGCAGCTGGGAATCGGACAGGGTCTATGAGCAGTTCTTC
TRBJ2-3	once	16	TRBD2	TRBV9	CASSPRLAPPLDTQYF	TGTGCCAGCAGCCCTCGACTAGCGCCCCCGTTAGATACGCAGTATTTT
TRBJ2-3	once	15	TRBD1	TRBV27	CASSRTGYSTDTQYF	TGTGCCAGCAGTCGGACAGGGTATAGCACAGATACGCAGTATTTT
TRBJ1-1	few	15	.	TRBV6-1	CASSVGSLDRTEAFF	TGTGCCAGCAGTGTGGGCTCCTTGGATAGGACTGAAGCTTTCTTT
TRBJ2-1	few	14	TRBD1	TRBV2	CASSESSGTGREFF	TGTGCCAGCAGTGAGTCCTCCGGGACAGGGAGGGAGTTCTTC
TRBJ1-3	.	16	TRBD1	TRBV28	CASSFGTGGLGNTIYF	TGTGCCAGCAGTTTCGGGACAGGGGGCCTTGGAAACACCATATATTTT
TRBJ1-4	.	16	TRBD1	TRBV4-2	CASSQETGGGNEKLFF	TGTGCCAGCAGCCAAGAGACAGGGGGTGGTAATGAAAAACTGTTTTTT
TRBJ2-1	.	17	TRBD2	TRBV23-1	CASSQSGLAGGIYEQFF	TGCGCCAGCAGTCAATCGGGACTAGCGGGGGGAATTTATGAGCAGTTCTTC
TRBJ1-5	few	17	TRBD1	TRBV30	CAWSVSLDRGIYWPQHF	TGTGCCTGGAGTGTATCTCTGGACAGGGGGATATATTGGCCCCAGCATTTT
TRBJ1-5	.	13	.	TRBV10-3	CAISVYSNQPQHF	TGTGCCATCAGTGTCTATAGCAATCAGCCCCAGCATTTT
TRBJ2-7	.	16	.	TRBV7-9	CASSFTTGQRVYEQYF	TGTGCCAGCAGCTTTACTACGGGACAGCGGGTCTACGAGCAGTACTTC
TRBJ1-2	.	13	TRBD1	TRBV19	CASSGTGLYGYTF	TGTGCCAGTAGCGGGACAGGGTTATATGGCTACACCTTC
TRBJ2-2	.	14	TRBD2	TRBV7-3	CASSPLAGHGELFF	TGTGCCAGCAGTCCACTAGCGGGGCACGGGGAGCTGTTTTTT
TRBJ1-2	few	15	.	TRBV6-5	CASSYQTRQGGGYTF	TGTGCCAGCAGCTACCAAACACGGCAGGGAGGGGGCTACACCTTC
TRBJ2-1	.	15	TRBD2	TRBV7-9	CASSSTGTSYNEQFF	TGTGCCAGCAGCTCCACCGGGACTAGCTACAATGAGCAGTTCTTC
TRBJ2-7	.	13	TRBD2	TRBV7-3	CASSSASGYEQYF	TGTGCCAGCAGCTCGGCTAGCGGCTACGAGCAGTACTTC
TRBJ2-3	.	14	TRBD2	TRBV27	CASSFGGVADTQYF	TGTGCCAGCAGTTTCGGGGGGGTGGCAGATACGCAGTATTTT
TRBJ2-5	.	14	.	TRBV7-2	CASSLDRTGETQYF	TGTGCCAGCAGCTTAGACAGGACCGGGGAGACCCAGTACTTC
TRBJ2-3	.	13	.	TRBV7-2	CASSFFSQDTQYF	TGTGCCAGCAGCTTCTTCTCGCAGGATACGCAGTATTTT
TRBJ2-5	.	11	.	TRBV10-1	CQGGAQSAQYF	TGCCAAGGAGGGGCCCAGTCGGCCCAGTACTTC
TRBJ2-7	.	15	TRBD1	TRBV7-6	CASSRRQGMSYEQYF	TGTGCCAGCAGCCGACGACAGGGGATGAGCTACGAGCAGTACTTC
TRBJ1-5	.	14	.	TRBV7-9	CASSSLSDNQPQHF	TGTGCCAGCAGCTCCCTCAGTGACAATCAGCCCCAGCATTTT
TRBJ2-1	.	13	TRBD1	TRBV28	CASSLRDSNEQFF	TGTGCCAGCAGTTTAAGGGACAGTAATGAGCAGTTCTTC
TRBJ1-3	.	15	.	TRBV9	CASSVGPARENTIYF	TGTGCCAGCAGCGTAGGGCCCGCCAGGGAAAACACCATATATTTT
TRBJ2-7	once	16	TRBD1	TRBV28	CASSLSDRGASYEQYF	TGTGCCAGCAGTTTGTCGGACAGGGGGGCCTCCTACGAGCAGTACTTC
TRBJ2-5	.	16	.	TRBV6-9	CASSYRGTMYQETQYF	TGTGCCAGCAGTTATAGGGGGACGATGTACCAAGAGACCCAGTACTTC
TRBJ2-2	once	17	TRBD2	TRBV7-3	CASSLGAGGLNTGELFF	TGTGCCAGCAGCTTAGGAGCGGGGGGCCTGAACACCGGGGAGCTGTTTTTT
TRBJ1-4	.	16	TRBD1	TRBV9	CASSPGRGQGGEKLFF	TGTGCCAGCAGCCCAGGGAGGGGACAGGGGGGTGAAAAACTGTTTTTT
TRBJ1-1	once	16	TRBD1	TRBV5-4	CASRNGTEGRDTEAFF	TGTGCCAGCAGAAACGGGACAGAGGGTAGGGACACTGAAGCTTTCTTT
TRBJ2-2	.	12	.	TRBV5-1	CASSLDSGELFF	TGCGCCAGCAGCCTCGACTCCGGGGAGCTGTTTTTT